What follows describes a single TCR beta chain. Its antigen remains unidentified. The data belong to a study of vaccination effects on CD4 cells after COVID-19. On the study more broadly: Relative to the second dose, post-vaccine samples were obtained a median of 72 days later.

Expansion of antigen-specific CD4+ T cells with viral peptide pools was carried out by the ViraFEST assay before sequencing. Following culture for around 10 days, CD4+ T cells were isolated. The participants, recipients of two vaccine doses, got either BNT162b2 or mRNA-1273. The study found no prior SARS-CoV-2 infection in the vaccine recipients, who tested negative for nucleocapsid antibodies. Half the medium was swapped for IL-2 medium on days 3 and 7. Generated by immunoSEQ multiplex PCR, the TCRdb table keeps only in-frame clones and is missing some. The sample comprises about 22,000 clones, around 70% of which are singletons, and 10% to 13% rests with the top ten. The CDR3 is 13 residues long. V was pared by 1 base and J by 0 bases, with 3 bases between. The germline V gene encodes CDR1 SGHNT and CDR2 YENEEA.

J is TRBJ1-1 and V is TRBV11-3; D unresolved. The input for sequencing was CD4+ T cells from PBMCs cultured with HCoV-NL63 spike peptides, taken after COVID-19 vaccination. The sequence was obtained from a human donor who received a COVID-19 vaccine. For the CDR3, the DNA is TGTGCCAGCAGCTTAGGTATGAACACTGAAGCTTTCTTT. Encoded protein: CASSLGMNTEAFF.